The rows below give T cell receptor beta chains drawn from one sample of a study of cytomegalovirus exposure and HLA in healthy donors. The assay was immunoSEQ multiplex PCR, and TCRdb's table has in-frame clones only and misses some. The data hold 120,000 to 150,000 clones, with roughly nine tenths observed a single time. Sequencing was performed on PBMCs. These receptors were obtained from a woman aged 18-29 years in good health and CMV-seropositive. Both conserved end residues are part of each CDR3. A D gene is named only where the DNA matches it firmly. Not all rows give a size; the values are once, few, many and, for expanded clones, a class.

j_gene	d_gene	abundance	v_gene	CDR3aa	CDR3nt
TRBJ2-6	-	-	TRBV9	CASSVSGAGANVLTF	TGTGCCAGCAGCGTGTCGGGGGCTGGGGCCAACGTCCTGACTTTC
TRBJ2-3	TRBD2	-	TRBV9	CASSVGLAGNTDTQYF	TGTGCCAGCAGCGTAGGACTAGCGGGTAACACAGATACGCAGTATTTT
TRBJ2-7	TRBD2	-	TRBV6-5	CASSYRKREWYEQYF	TGTGCCAGCAGTTATCGAAAGCGGGAGTGGTACGAGCAGTACTTC
TRBJ2-1	TRBD1	once	TRBV2	CASIETGGYNEQFF	TGTGCCAGCATCGAGACAGGGGGCTACAATGAGCAGTTCTTC
TRBJ2-5	-	-	TRBV7-7	CASSLVIRETQYF	TGTGCCAGCAGCTTAGTAATTCGGGAGACCCAGTACTTC
TRBJ2-3	-	once	TRBV7-8	CASSQRLTTDTQYF	TGTGCCAGCAGCCAAAGACTCACCACAGATACGCAGTATTTT
TRBJ2-7	TRBD1	-	TRBV7-3	CASSSTRTGSYEQYF	TGTGCCAGCAGCTCGACACGGACAGGGTCGTACGAGCAGTACTTC
TRBJ1-1	-	-	TRBV6-1	CASSGRVGNTEAFF	TGTGCCAGCAGTGGCAGGGTGGGGAACACTGAAGCTTTCTTT
TRBJ1-1	TRBD1	-	TRBV18	CASSQGQGLNTEAFF	TGTGCCAGCTCACAAGGACAGGGACTGAACACTGAAGCTTTCTTT
TRBJ2-7	-	-	TRBV6-1	CASSSGIYEQYF	TGTGCCAGCAGTTCGGGGATCTACGAGCAGTACTTC
TRBJ1-3	TRBD1	-	TRBV4-1	CASSQDGQTGLDTIYF	TGCGCCAGCAGCCAAGACGGTCAGACAGGGTTAGACACCATATATTTT
TRBJ1-1	-	few	TRBV19	CASRPHFTSNTEAFF	TGTGCCAGTAGACCCCATTTTACATCGAACACTGAAGCTTTCTTT
TRBJ2-3	TRBD1	-	TRBV5-1	CASRPTGATDTQYF	TGCGCCAGCAGGCCGACAGGGGCCACAGATACGCAGTATTTT
TRBJ2-6	TRBD1	-	TRBV6-1	CASSVDRAGANVLTF	TGTGCCAGCAGTGTCGACAGGGCTGGGGCCAACGTCCTGACTTTC
TRBJ2-7	TRBD1	-	TRBV30	CACSPDRGFYEQYF	TGTGCCTGTTCTCCGGACAGGGGGTTCTACGAGCAGTACTTC
TRBJ2-5	TRBD1	-	TRBV29-1	CSALYQGAPHETQYF	TGCAGCGCCCTATATCAGGGGGCGCCTCATGAGACCCAGTACTTC
TRBJ2-5	TRBD1	-	TRBV29-1	CSERTGKETQYF	TGCAGCGAGAGGACAGGGAAAGAGACCCAGTACTTC
TRBJ2-3	-	-	TRBV18	CASSPRSVTDTQYF	TGTGCCAGCTCACCACGGTCGGTCACAGATACGCAGTATTTT
TRBJ2-7	TRBD1	-	TRBV28	CASLDRELTYEQYF	TGTGCCAGCCTAGACAGGGAGTTGACCTACGAGCAGTACTTC
TRBJ2-1	TRBD1	-	TRBV11-3	CASSRPPGVRGRLGEQFF	TGTGCCAGCAGCCGTCCCCCCGGAGTAAGGGGGCGACTTGGTGAGCAGTTCTTC
TRBJ2-1	-	few	TRBV7-2	CASSLQGGWNEQFF	TGTGCCAGCAGCTTACAGGGAGGCTGGAATGAGCAGTTCTTC
TRBJ1-4	TRBD1	-	TRBV15	CATSQKPDRGREKLFF	TGTGCCACCAGCCAAAAACCGGACAGGGGGCGCGAAAAACTGTTTTTT
TRBJ1-1	-	-	TRBV29-1	CSVAATNTEAFF	TGCAGCGTGGCTGCCACAAACACTGAAGCTTTCTTT
TRBJ1-1	-	once	TRBV19	CASSAVRNTEAFF	TGTGCCAGTAGCGCTGTGAGGAACACTGAAGCTTTCTTT
TRBJ2-1	-	once	TRBV2	CASSEASDYNEQFF	TGTGCCAGCAGTGAGGCTAGTGACTACAATGAGCAGTTCTTC
TRBJ2-7	TRBD1	-	TRBV5-5	CASSLGTGGFYEQYF	TGTGCCAGCAGCTTGGGGACAGGGGGTTTCTACGAGCAGTACTTC
TRBJ2-7	-	-	TRBV5-6	CASSFGGGRSYEQYF	TGTGCCAGCAGCTTCGGGGGAGGCCGCTCCTACGAGCAGTACTTC
TRBJ1-5	TRBD1	-	TRBV7-2	CASSWDSSNQPQHF	TGTGCCAGCAGCTGGGACAGCAGCAATCAGCCCCAGCATTTT
TRBJ2-1	TRBD2	few	TRBV14	CASSQLAGFSYNEQFF	TGTGCCAGCAGCCAACTAGCGGGTTTTTCCTACAATGAGCAGTTCTTC
TRBJ2-6	-	-	TRBV19	CASSIEGESGANVLTF	TGTGCCAGTAGTATAGAGGGAGAATCTGGGGCCAACGTCCTGACTTTC
TRBJ1-1	TRBD1	-	TRBV28	CASSSYRGHTEAFF	TGTGCCAGCAGTTCCTACAGGGGGCACACTGAAGCTTTCTTT